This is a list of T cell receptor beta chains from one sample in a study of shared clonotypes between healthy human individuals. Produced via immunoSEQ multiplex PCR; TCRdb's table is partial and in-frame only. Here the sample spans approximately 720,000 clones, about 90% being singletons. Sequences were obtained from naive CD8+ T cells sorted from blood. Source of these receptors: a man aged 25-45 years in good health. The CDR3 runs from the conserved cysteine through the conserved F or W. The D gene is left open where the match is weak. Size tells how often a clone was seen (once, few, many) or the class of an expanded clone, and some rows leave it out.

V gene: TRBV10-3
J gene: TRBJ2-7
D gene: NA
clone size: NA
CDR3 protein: CAISELGQGAYEQYF
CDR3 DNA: TGTGCCATCAGTGAGTTGGGGCAGGGCGCCTACGAGCAGTACTTC

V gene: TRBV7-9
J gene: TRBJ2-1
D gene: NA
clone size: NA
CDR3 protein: CASSSTRSDRDDEQFF
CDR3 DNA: TGTGCCAGCAGCTCAACCCGCTCGGACCGCGACGATGAGCAGTTCTTC

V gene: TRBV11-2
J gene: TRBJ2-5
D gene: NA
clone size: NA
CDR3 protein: CASSLDLVGGFETQYF
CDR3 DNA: TGTGCCAGCAGCTTAGATTTGGTGGGGGGCTTCGAGACCCAGTACTTC

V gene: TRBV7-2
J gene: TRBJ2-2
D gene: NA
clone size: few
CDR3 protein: CASSPKQGNTGELFF
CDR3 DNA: TGTGCCAGCAGCCCGAAACAGGGAAACACCGGGGAGCTGTTTTTT

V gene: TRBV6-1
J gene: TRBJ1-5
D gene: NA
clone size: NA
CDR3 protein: CASSERHRTNQPQHF
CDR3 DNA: TGTGCCAGCAGTGAAAGGCACCGCACCAATCAGCCCCAGCATTTT

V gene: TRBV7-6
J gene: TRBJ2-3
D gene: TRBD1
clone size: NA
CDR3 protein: CASSPTGGADTQYF
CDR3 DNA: TGTGCCAGCAGCCCGACAGGGGGCGCAGATACGCAGTATTTT

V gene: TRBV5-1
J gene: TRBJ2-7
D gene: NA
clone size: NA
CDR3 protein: CASSLVGEQYF
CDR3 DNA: TGCGCCAGCAGCTTGGTCGGTGAGCAGTACTTC

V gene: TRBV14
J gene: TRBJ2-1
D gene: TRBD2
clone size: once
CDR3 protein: CASSHISGTNNEQFF
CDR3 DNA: TGTGCCAGCAGCCATATTAGCGGGACAAACAATGAGCAGTTCTTC

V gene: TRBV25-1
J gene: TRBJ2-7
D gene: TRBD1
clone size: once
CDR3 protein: CASTGQGDSYEQYF
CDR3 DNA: TGTGCCAGCACGGGACAGGGCGACTCCTACGAGCAGTACTTC

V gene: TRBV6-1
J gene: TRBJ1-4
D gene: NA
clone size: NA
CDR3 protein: CASSLWGLAGEKLFF
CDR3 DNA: TGTGCCAGCAGCCTATGGGGGTTAGCTGGGGAAAAACTGTTTTTT

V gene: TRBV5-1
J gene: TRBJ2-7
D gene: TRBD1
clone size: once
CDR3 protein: CASSKNPRDRQSYEQYF
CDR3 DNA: TGCGCCAGCAGCAAAAACCCCCGGGACAGGCAATCCTACGAGCAGTACTTC

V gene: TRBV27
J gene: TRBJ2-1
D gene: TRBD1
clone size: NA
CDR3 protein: CASSAGTEMFF
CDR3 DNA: TGTGCCAGCAGCGCCGGGACAGAGATGTTCTTC

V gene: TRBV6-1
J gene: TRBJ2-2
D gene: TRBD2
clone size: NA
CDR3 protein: CASSGWGIAGANTGELFF
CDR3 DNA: TGTGCCAGCAGTGGGTGGGGGATAGCGGGGGCGAACACCGGGGAGCTGTTTTTT

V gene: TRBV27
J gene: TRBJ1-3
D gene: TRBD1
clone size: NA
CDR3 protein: CASSPRTGQSSGNTIYF
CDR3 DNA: TGTGCCAGCAGTCCACGGACAGGCCAGAGCTCTGGAAACACCATATATTTT

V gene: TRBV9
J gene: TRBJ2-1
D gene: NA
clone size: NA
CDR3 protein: CASSPHLDGYNEQFF
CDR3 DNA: TGTGCCAGCAGCCCCCACCTAGACGGATACAATGAGCAGTTCTTC